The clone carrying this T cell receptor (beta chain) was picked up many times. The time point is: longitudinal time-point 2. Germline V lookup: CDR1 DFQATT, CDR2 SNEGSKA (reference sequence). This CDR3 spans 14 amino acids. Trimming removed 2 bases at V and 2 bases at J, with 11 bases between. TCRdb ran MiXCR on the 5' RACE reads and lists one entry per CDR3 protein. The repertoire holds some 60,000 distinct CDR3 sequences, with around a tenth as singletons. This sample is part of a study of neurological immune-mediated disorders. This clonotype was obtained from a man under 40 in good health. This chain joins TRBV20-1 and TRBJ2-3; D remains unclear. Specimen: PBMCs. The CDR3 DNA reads TGCAGTGCTAGAAATTTCGGTTCCACAGATACGCAGTATTTT. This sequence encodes CSARNFGSTDTQYF.